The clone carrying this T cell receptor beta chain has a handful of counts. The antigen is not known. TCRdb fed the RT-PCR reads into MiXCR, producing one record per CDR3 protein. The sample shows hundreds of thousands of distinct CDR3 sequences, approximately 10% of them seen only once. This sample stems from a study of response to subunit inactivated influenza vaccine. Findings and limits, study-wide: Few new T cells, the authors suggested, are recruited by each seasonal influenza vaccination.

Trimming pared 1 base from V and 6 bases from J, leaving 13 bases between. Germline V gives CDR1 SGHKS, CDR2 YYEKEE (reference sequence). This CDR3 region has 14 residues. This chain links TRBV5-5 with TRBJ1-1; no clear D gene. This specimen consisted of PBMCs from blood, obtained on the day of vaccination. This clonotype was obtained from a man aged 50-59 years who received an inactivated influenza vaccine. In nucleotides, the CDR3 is TGTGCCAGCAGCTTGATTGGCACGAAACCTGAAGCTTTCTTT. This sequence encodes CASSLIGTKPEAFF.